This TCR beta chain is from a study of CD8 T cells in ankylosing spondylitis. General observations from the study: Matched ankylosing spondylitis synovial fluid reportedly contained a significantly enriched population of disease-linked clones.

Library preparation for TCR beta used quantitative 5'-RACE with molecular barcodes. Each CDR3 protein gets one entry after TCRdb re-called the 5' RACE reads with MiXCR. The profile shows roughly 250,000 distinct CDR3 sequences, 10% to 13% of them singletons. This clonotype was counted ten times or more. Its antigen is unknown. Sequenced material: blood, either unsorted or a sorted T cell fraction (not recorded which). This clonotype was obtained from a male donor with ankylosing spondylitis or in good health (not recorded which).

The CDR3 sequence is CSAADETDTQYF. The CDR3 DNA follows: TGCAGTGCTGCAGACGAGACAGATACGCAGTATTTT. The chain combines TRBV20-1 with TRBJ2-3, with D uncertain. Germline CDR1 DFQATT, CDR2 SNEGSKA (reference sequence). The CDR3 spans 12 residues. The V end lost 5 bases, the J end lost 3 bases, and 9 bases lay between the germline ends.